The text below deals with one TCR beta chain. TCRdb itself ran the RT-PCR reads through MiXCR, one entry per CDR3 protein. The sample carries about 540,000 distinct CDR3 sequences, less than 25% recorded once. The entry originates in a study of response to subunit inactivated influenza vaccine. V was pared by 4 bases and J by 3 bases, with 10 bases between. The CDR3 runs 13 residues. Germline V gene lookup returns CDR1 SNHLY and CDR2 FYNNEI. These records were also assigned to another study, of T cells expressing NK-cell markers. Per that study: The authors generated TCR beta cDNA through 5'RACE template switching with UMIs. Investigators obtained TCR beta repertoires from sorted CD3+CD56+NKG2C+, CD3+CD56+NKG2C- and CD3+CD56-NKG2C+ T cells. HCMV seropositivity characterized most of the eight sequenced donors, and seronegativity one. Roughly 1.0-8% of CD8+ T cells in six or seven donors belonged to dominant NKG2C+ clonotypes. The CD3+CD56-NKG2C+ fraction of a handful of donors was also led by these clonotypes.

The TCR originated in a man in his fifties or sixties who received an inactivated influenza vaccine. The rearrangement joins TRBV2 to TRBJ2-7; D may be TRBD1 (5 bases). The material was CD4+ T cells sorted from PBMCs, obtained 11 to 12 days after vaccination. CDR3 amino acids: CASSVRQLYEQYF. CDR3 coding DNA: TGTGCCAGCAGTGTACGACAGCTCTACGAGCAGTACTTC. The complete variable domain, with remaining parts taken from reference TRBV2 and TRBJ2-7, reads EPEVTQTPSHQVTQMGQEVILRCVPISNHLYFYWYRQILGQKVEFLVSFYNNEISEKSEIFDDQFSVERPDGSNFTLKIRSTKLEDSAMYFCASSVRQLYEQYFGPGTRLTVT.